Listed below are T cell receptor beta chains from one sample, sequenced in a study of control samples from healthy donors and cancer patients. Sequencing used immunoSEQ multiplex PCR; TCRdb keeps in-frame clones, though not all of them. The table records about 100,000 clones, almost 85% of them present only once. Specimen: blood. These TCRs come from a man younger than 30 in good health. CDR3s include the opening cysteine and the closing phenylalanine or tryptophan. Fields, in order: V gene, D gene, clone size, J gene, CDR3 protein, CDR3 DNA. The D gene is left open where the match is weak. Size values are once, few and many counts, or a class for expanded clones, and some rows have none.

>TRBV11-2|NA|NA|TRBJ1-1
CASRPVTSTEAFF
TGTGCCAGCAGGCCTGTTACTAGCACTGAAGCTTTCTTT
>TRBV4-1|NA|NA|TRBJ2-4
CASSQVGAGIAKNIQYF
TGCGCCAGCAGCCAAGTTGGGGCAGGGATAGCCAAAAACATTCAGTACTTC
>TRBV5-4|TRBD2|NA|TRBJ2-2
CASSRKGLAGGLLPGELFF
TGTGCCAGCAGCAGAAAGGGACTAGCGGGGGGATTGTTGCCCGGGGAGCTGTTTTTT
>TRBV7-2|TRBD1|NA|TRBJ1-2
CASSLLGTGVGYTF
TGTGCCAGCAGCTTATTGGGGACAGGGGTTGGCTACACCTTC
>TRBV2|TRBD1|few|TRBJ1-6
CASRTGGVESPLHF
TGTGCCAGCAGGACAGGGGGGGTTGAGTCACCCCTCCACTTT
>TRBV4-3|NA|NA|TRBJ1-3
CASSPQGSGNTIYF
TGCGCCAGCAGCCCCCAGGGGTCTGGAAACACCATATATTTT
>TRBV15|TRBD1|NA|TRBJ2-1
CATSSLDRGSAYNEQFF
TGTGCCACCAGCAGCTTGGACAGGGGTAGCGCCTACAATGAGCAGTTCTTC
>TRBV9|NA|NA|TRBJ1-3
CASSVDPPGVIYF
TGTGCCAGCAGCGTAGACCCCCCCGGGGTCATATATTTT
>TRBV9|NA|NA|TRBJ1-1
CASSAGVGRDTEAFF
TGTGCCAGCAGCGCGGGAGTGGGGAGGGACACTGAAGCTTTCTTT
>TRBV19|NA|NA|TRBJ2-3
CASTQRGDTQYF
TGTGCCAGTACCCAGAGGGGAGATACGCAGTATTTT
>TRBV6-1|TRBD1|NA|TRBJ1-6
CASSEFGQGRSPLHF
TGTGCCAGCAGTGAATTTGGACAGGGGAGGTCACCCCTCCACTTT
>TRBV9|NA|few|TRBJ2-1
CASSVGLGEKGYNEQFF
TGTGCCAGCAGCGTAGGGTTAGGGGAGAAGGGATACAATGAGCAGTTCTTC
>TRBV3-1/TRBV3-2|NA|NA|TRBJ1-6
CASSRGSPNSPLHF
TGTGCCAGCAGTCGAGGGTCCCCCAATTCACCCCTCCACTTT
>TRBV7-6|NA|few|TRBJ1-3
CASSLESRRIGNTIYF
TGTGCCAGCAGCTTAGAGAGCAGAAGAATCGGAAACACCATATATTTT
>TRBV5-5|NA|NA|TRBJ2-3
CASSLGPLGDTQYF
TGTGCCAGCAGCTTGGGGCCCCTCGGGGATACGCAGTATTTT
>TRBV25-1|NA|few|TRBJ1-6
CASRDTYNSPLHF
TGTGCCAGCAGGGACACGTATAATTCACCCCTCCACTTT
>TRBV2|TRBD1|NA|TRBJ1-6
CAGGQGNSPLHF
TGTGCCGGAGGACAGGGGAATTCACCCCTCCACTTT
>TRBV5-4|TRBD1|NA|TRBJ2-5
CASRPDRGQETQYF
TGTGCCAGCAGACCAGACAGGGGCCAAGAGACCCAGTACTTC
>TRBV14|TRBD2|once|TRBJ2-3
CASSQDPSGSTDTQYF
TGTGCCAGCAGCCAAGATCCTAGCGGAAGCACAGATACGCAGTATTTT
>TRBV14|TRBD1|NA|TRBJ2-5
CASSPLPNRQGPETQYF
TGTGCCAGCAGCCCATTACCAAATAGACAGGGACCGGAGACCCAGTACTTC
>TRBV25-1|NA|NA|TRBJ1-1
CASSDARATEAFF
TGTGCCAGCAGTGACGCTCGGGCTACCGAAGCTTTCTTT
>TRBV30|NA|NA|TRBJ2-3
CAWRGQGRDTQYF
TGTGCCTGGCGGGGCCAGGGCCGAGATACGCAGTATTTT
>TRBV7-8|NA|NA|TRBJ2-6
CASKNPRAQGMIPGANVLTF
TGTGCCAGCAAAAATCCAAGGGCACAGGGAATGATTCCTGGGGCCAACGTCCTGACTTTC
>TRBV4-2|NA|NA|TRBJ1-6
CASSQVPGAGNSPLHF
TGTGCCAGCAGCCAAGTTCCAGGGGCTGGTAATTCACCCCTCCACTTT
>TRBV29-1|TRBD1|NA|TRBJ1-2
CSAVTGDYGYTF
TGCAGCGCAGTGACAGGGGACTATGGCTACACCTTC
>TRBV27|NA|NA|TRBJ1-3
CASSLSGGSSGNTIYF
TGTGCCAGCAGTTTATCCGGCGGCAGCTCTGGAAACACCATATATTTT
>TRBV7-2|NA|NA|TRBJ1-1
CASSLVGVGTEAFF
TGTGCCAGCAGCTTAGTAGGGGTGGGCACTGAAGCTTTCTTT
>TRBV2|TRBD2|once|TRBJ2-1
CASYKASGGVYEQFF
TGTGCCAGCTATAAAGCGAGCGGGGGTGTCTATGAGCAGTTCTTC
>TRBV24-1|TRBD2|many|TRBJ2-1
CATSDARGGLNEQFF
TGTGCCACCAGTGATGCGCGGGGGGGCTTAAATGAGCAGTTCTTC
>TRBV19|NA|NA|TRBJ2-1
CASSTYGGGEQFF
TGTGCCAGTAGTACTTATGGGGGCGGTGAGCAGTTCTTC
>TRBV7-8|TRBD1|NA|TRBJ2-1
CASHPRRTGGNEQFF
TGTGCCAGCCATCCACGCCGGACAGGGGGCAATGAGCAGTTCTTC
>TRBV2|NA|NA|TRBJ2-3
CASSPGHGNTDTQYF
TGTGCCAGCAGTCCCGGTCACGGGAACACAGATACGCAGTATTTT
>TRBV5-1|TRBD1|NA|TRBJ1-6
CASSLPGGDNSPLHF
TGCGCCAGCAGCTTGCCAGGGGGTGACAATTCACCCCTCCACTTT
>TRBV3-1/TRBV3-2|TRBD1|NA|TRBJ2-3
CASSQSGQVPDTQYF
TGTGCCAGCAGCCAATCTGGACAGGTCCCAGATACGCAGTATTTT
>TRBV4-1|TRBD1|NA|TRBJ1-2
CASSQEAAGGRARYGYTF
TGCGCCAGCAGCCAAGAGGCGGCAGGGGGCCGCGCCCGCTATGGCTACACCTTC
>TRBV5-1|NA|once|TRBJ1-1
CASSLAGAVAFF
TGCGCCAGCAGCTTGGCAGGGGCGGTAGCTTTCTTT
>TRBV24-1|TRBD1|NA|TRBJ1-2
CATSDSGTGVNYGYTF
TGTGCCACCAGTGACTCCGGGACAGGGGTTAACTATGGCTACACCTTC
>TRBV5-1|TRBD1|NA|TRBJ1-1
CASSWDSTEAFF
TGCGCCAGCAGTTGGGACAGCACTGAAGCTTTCTTT
>TRBV5-1|NA|NA|TRBJ2-3
CASSLGQSTDTQYF
TGCGCCAGCAGCTTGGGACAGAGCACAGATACGCAGTATTTT
>TRBV15|NA|medium-sized|TRBJ2-3
CATELPPADTQYF
TGTGCCACCGAGCTTCCCCCCGCAGATACGCAGTATTTT
>TRBV28|NA|once|TRBJ1-2
CASSFSHGYTF
TGTGCCAGCAGTTTTTCCCATGGCTACACCTTC
>TRBV13|TRBD2|NA|TRBJ2-3
CASSPRWTSGGDTQYF
TGTGCCAGCAGCCCTCGGTGGACTAGCGGGGGGGATACGCAGTATTTT
>TRBV14|NA|NA|TRBJ2-4
CASSPTGLIQYF
TGTGCCAGCAGCCCCACAGGACTTATTCAGTACTTC
>TRBV4-2|TRBD1|NA|TRBJ2-7
CASSQDRGQFSYEQYF
TGTGCCAGCAGCCAAGATAGGGGACAGTTCTCCTACGAGCAGTACTTC
>TRBV6-1|TRBD1|NA|TRBJ1-6
CASSEAQGTGNYNSPLHF
TGTGCCAGCAGTGAAGCCCAGGGGACAGGGAATTATAATTCACCCCTCCACTTT
>TRBV6-1|NA|NA|TRBJ1-6
CASSEYSLMGNSPLHF
TGTGCCAGCAGTGAATACTCCCTGATGGGGAATTCACCCCTCCACTTT
>TRBV18|NA|NA|TRBJ1-3
CASSPLGDLSGNTIYF
TGTGCCAGCTCACCCCTCGGGGACCTCTCTGGAAACACCATATATTTT
>TRBV6-6|TRBD1|NA|TRBJ1-5
CASSHHGQGMSNQPQHF
TGTGCCAGCAGTCATCACGGACAGGGGATGAGCAATCAGCCCCAGCATTTT
>TRBV18|TRBD1|NA|TRBJ2-7
CASSPRDRPYEQYF
TGTGCCAGCTCACCACGGGACAGACCCTACGAGCAGTACTTC
>TRBV19|NA|NA|TRBJ2-6
CASTLLGKGANVLTF
TGTGCCAGTACCCTCCTTGGTAAGGGGGCCAACGTCCTGACTTTC
>TRBV7-8|TRBD2|NA|TRBJ2-2
CASSLSGGPNTGELFF
TGTGCCAGCAGCTTGTCGGGGGGGCCAAACACCGGGGAGCTGTTTTTT
>TRBV7-9|NA|NA|TRBJ1-1
CASSSNSQGNTEAFF
TGTGCCAGCAGCTCTAACTCGCAGGGGAACACTGAAGCTTTCTTT
>TRBV15|TRBD1|NA|TRBJ1-4
CATSNKGQGAEKLFF
TGTGCCACCAGCAACAAGGGGCAGGGGGCTGAAAAACTGTTTTTT
>TRBV7-9|NA|NA|TRBJ1-1
CASSLHNTEAFF
TGTGCCAGCAGCTTACATAACACTGAAGCTTTCTTT
>TRBV11-2|TRBD1|NA|TRBJ2-2
CASRRPGTGTTGELFF
TGTGCCAGCAGACGACCCGGGACAGGAACCACCGGGGAGCTGTTTTTT